A single sample is the source of the 25 T cell receptor beta chains below, sequenced in a study of T cells in women clearing cervical HPV infection. Assay: immunoSEQ multiplex PCR; the TCRdb copy retains only in-frame clones and omits some. The sample holds roughly 23,000 clones. Sequenced sample: blood buffy coat. The source is a woman aged 18 to 75 with a cervical HPV16 infection that either progressed to CIN3+ or cleared (not recorded which).

As regards this clone: The DNA ends 3 residues before the CDR3 does, and the rest of the CDR3 is filled in from the germline J gene. The chain joins TRBV29-1 to TRBJ2-7; possibly TRBD2 for D (5 bases). V was cut by 4 bases and J by 3 bases, with 10 bases left in between. The length of the CDR3 is 12 residues. Germline lookup yields CDR1 SQVTM and CDR2 ANQGSEA. The CDR3 DNA, read in part, is TGCAGCGTTGGCCATACTAGCTACGAG. Its translation is CSVGHTSYE. The CDR3, in full, reads CSVGHTSYEQYF.

Points on this clone: The read comes to an end 3 residues before the CDR3 does, leaving the germline J gene to fill in the end. The chain employs TRBV7-9 and TRBJ1-2, with 7 bases identical to TRBD1. The CDR3 consists of 15 residues. In germline, CDR1 is SEHNR, CDR2 FQNEAQ (reference sequence). This chain's CDR3 is CASSSLQGTAYDYTF. The DNA read from the CDR3 is TGTGCCAGCAGCTCCCTACAGGGGACTGCCTACGAC.

Points on this clone: The DNA ends 3 residues before the CDR3 does, and the rest of the CDR3 is filled in from the germline J gene. The V gene is TRBV27, the J gene TRBJ2-5; the D gene is possibly TRBD1 (5 bases). V was trimmed by 2 bases and J by 2 bases, leaving 15 bases between them. This CDR3 is 16 amino acids long. Germline V gene lookup returns CDR1 MNHEY and CDR2 SMNVEV (reference sequence). The CDR3 loop reads CASSLRGRHLQETQYF. The sequenced CDR3 bases are TGTGCCAGCAGTTTAAGGGGCCGACACCTTCAAGAGACC.

A note on this clone: The read halts 3 residues ahead of the CDR3 end, with the missing end drawn from the germline J gene. This chain joins TRBV18 and TRBJ2-2, with 8 bases lining up with TRBD1. Germline values: CDR1 KGHSH, CDR2 LQKENI. The CDR3 totals 17 residues. V was clipped by 5 bases and J by 4 bases; unmatched bases: 12. The covered CDR3 bases are TGTGCCAGCTCAGGACAGGGAGCGTATATCGGCACCGGGGAG. Its translation: CASSGQGAYIGTGE. The CDR3, in full, reads CASSGQGAYIGTGELFF.

Worth noting for this clone: The read falls 3 residues short of the CDR3 end, and the missing part is taken from the germline J gene. The chain has TRBV24-1 and TRBJ2-1, with TRBD1 matching over 8 bases. The CDR3 totals 16 residues. The junction had 9 bases not matched to a gene; V was cut back by 3 bases and J by 6 bases. Germline V gives CDR1 KGHDR, CDR2 SFDVKD. CDR3 protein: CATSDPYSGGSNEQFF. The sequenced part of the CDR3 DNA is TGTGCCACCAGTGATCCCTATTCAGGGGGCAGCAATGAG.

Comment on this clone: The sequence runs out 3 residues before the end of the CDR3; the remainder is reconstructed from the germline J gene. The genes are TRBV5-6 and TRBJ2-2, with D perhaps TRBD1 (5 bases). The germline V gene has CDR1 SGHDT and CDR2 YYEEEE. This CDR3 spans 12 amino acids. The CDR3 loop is CASSLGQGALFF. The CDR3 bases that were read are TGTGCCAGCAGCTTAGGGCAGGGTGCG.

Note on this clone: The read ends 3 residues shy of where the CDR3 ends; the end is completed using the germline J gene. V usage is TRBV30 and J usage is TRBJ2-7, with 9 bases fitting TRBD2. CDR3 length equals 17 residues. J lost 2 bases, V lost 0 bases, and 11 bases had no gene match. Germline V gene data show CDR1 as GTSNPN and CDR2 as SVGIG (reference sequence). Partial CDR3 DNA: TGTGCCTGGAGTGTTCGCCGCGGTGCGGGAGGGACCTACGAG. As protein: CAWSVRRGAGGTYE. The whole CDR3 sequence reads CAWSVRRGAGGTYEQYF.

Notes on this clone: Mismatch with germline at one junction end may stem from a read error. The CDR3 extends 3 residues past the end of the read, so its final part is completed from the germline J gene. The J gene is TRBJ2-3, the V gene TRBV18; 7 nucleotides agree with TRBD2. There are 14 residues in the CDR3. Germline V CDR1 and CDR2: KGHSH, LQKENI. The CDR3 loop is CASSPATSRDTQYF. CDR3 DNA, as far as it was read: TGTGCCAGCTCACCCGCGACTAGCAGAGATACG.

In regard to this clone: The read halts 3 residues ahead of the CDR3 end, with the missing end drawn from the germline J gene. The J gene is TRBJ1-1, the V gene TRBV19; TRBD1 matches at 7 bases. The CDR3 is made up of 13 amino acids. CDR1 and CDR2 (germline): LNHDA, SQIVND (reference sequence). CDR3 residues: CASVRTGVFGAFF. The part of the CDR3 DNA that was read is TGTGCCAGTGTTAGGACAGGAGTTTTCGGA. Supplemented by reference TRBV19 and TRBJ1-1, the full variable domain reads DGGITQSPKYLFRKEGQNVTLSCEQNLNHDAMYWYRQDPGQGLRLIYYSQIVNDFQKGDIAEGYSVSREKKESFPLTVTSAQKNPTAFYLCASVRTGVFGAFFGQGTRLTVV.

As for this clone: The read halts 3 residues ahead of the CDR3 end, with the missing end drawn from the germline J gene. The chain carries TRBV11-1 and TRBJ2-1; the match to TRBD1 covers 12 bases. V trimming: 8 bases; J trimming: 5 bases; junction bases outside the gene matches: 7. Germline V gene data show CDR1 as SGHAT and CDR2 as FQDESV (reference sequence). The CDR3 is made up of 15 amino acids. Partial CDR3 DNA: TGTGCCAGCTTAAAGGGGACAGGGGGCGACAATGAG. Amino acids: CASLKGTGGDNE. The CDR3, in full, reads CASLKGTGGDNEQFF.

A note on this clone: The read ends 3 residues before the CDR3 terminus; that terminus is restored from the germline J gene. The rearrangement uses TRBV29-1 and TRBJ1-4; D perhaps matches TRBD1 (5 bases). The CDR3 length is 12 residues. Germline V gives CDR1 SQVTM, CDR2 ANQGSEA. V was trimmed by 7 bases and J by 7 bases, leaving 13 bases between them. The DNA read from the CDR3 is TGCAGCGCCCGGCGGGGCGGTGAAAAA. This codes for CSARRGGEK. Given in full, the CDR3 is CSARRGGEKLFF.

On this clone itself: Relative to the germline gene, one junction end is altered; a read error may explain this. The sequenced fragment ends 3 residues before the CDR3 boundary, so the rest is inferred from the germline J gene. The gene calls are TRBV2 and TRBJ1-3; D gene uncertain. The CDR3 runs to 15 residues. Germline assignment: CDR1 SNHLY and CDR2 FYNNEI. The CDR3 DNA, read in part, is TGTGCCAGCAGGGAAGCGGCTAGCTCTGGAAACACC. This translates into CASREAASSGNT. The CDR3 reads in full as CASREAASSGNTIYF.

Concerning this clone: The read ends 3 residues shy of where the CDR3 ends; the end is completed using the germline J gene. This sequence joins TRBV5-4 and TRBJ2-5; D is unclear. This CDR3 spans 13 amino acids. The germline V gene has CDR1 SGHNT and CDR2 YYREEE (reference sequence). Trimming shortened V by 3 bases and J by 1 base, and 7 bases separated the two germline ends. The chain's CDR3 is CASSSKTQETQYF. The sequenced part of the CDR3 DNA is TGTGCCAGCAGCTCTAAAACCCAAGAGACC.

Note on this clone: The CDR3 is cut off 3 residues early in the read; its end comes from the germline J gene. The rearrangement uses TRBV5-1 and TRBJ1-2, with TRBD1 identical over 9 bases. Germline values: CDR1 SGHRS, CDR2 YFSETQ. The CDR3 extends over 13 amino acids. The sequenced part of the CDR3 DNA is TGCGCCAGCAGCGAGGGACAGGGTGGCGGC. It translates to CASSEGQGGG. In full, the CDR3 is CASSEGQGGGYTF.

Remarks on this clone: The CDR3 goes on 3 residues after the read ends, and that part is filled in from the germline J gene. The V gene is TRBV5-1, the J gene TRBJ2-1; D is possibly TRBD1 or TRBD2 (8 bases each). The V gene's germline CDR1 is SGHRS and CDR2 YFSETQ. The CDR3 sequence is 15 residues long. The V end was cut by 1 base, the J end by 6 bases, with 14 bases between. The sequenced part of the CDR3 DNA is TGCGCCAGCAGCTTGCTTAGCGGGACAGGCAATGAG. Protein: CASSLLSGTGNE. The whole CDR3 region reads CASSLLSGTGNEQFF.

As for this clone: The read terminates 3 residues ahead of where the CDR3 ends, so the germline J gene completes it. This chain links TRBV20-1 with TRBJ2-5; perhaps D is TRBD1 or TRBD2 (5 bases each). V was cut by 1 base and J by 1 base, with 22 bases left in between. This CDR3 has 18 residues. In germline, CDR1 is DFQATT, CDR2 SNEGSKA (reference sequence). The CDR3 sequence: CSARGGVLGVLSQETQYF. Partial CDR3 DNA: TGCAGTGCTAGAGGAGGGGTCCTGGGAGTCCTAAGCCAAGAGACC.

On this clone: The read finishes 3 residues shy of the CDR3 end, and the germline J gene is used to complete it. The chain carries TRBV20-1 and TRBJ2-1; 9 bases are a match to TRBD2. The germline V gene encodes CDR1 DFQATT and CDR2 SNEGSKA (reference sequence). The CDR3 covers 14 residues. After removal of 0 bases from V and 8 bases from J, the junction contained 5 bases not matched to a gene. The sequenced CDR3 bases are TGCAGTGCTAGAGATGGGACTAGCCTCGATGAG. This translates into CSARDGTSLDE. The CDR3 reads in full as CSARDGTSLDEQFF.

Note on this clone: The read comes to an end 3 residues before the CDR3 does, leaving the germline J gene to fill in the end. The rearrangement joins TRBV7-9 to TRBJ2-3; TRBD2 is a possible D gene (5 bases). V was pared by 5 bases and J by 3 bases, with 6 bases between. The germline CDR1 and CDR2 sequences are SEHNR and FQNEAQ (reference sequence). This CDR3 is built from 12 residues. CDR3 sequence: CASSPGTDTQYF. CDR3 bases read: TGTGCCAGCAGCCCGGGGACAGATACG. Full variable domain (remainder filled in from reference TRBV7-9 and TRBJ2-3): DTGVSQNPRHKITKRGQNVTFRCDPISEHNRLYWYRQTLGQGPEFLTYFQNEAQLEKSRLLSDRFSAERPKGSFSTLEIQRTEQGDSAMYLCASSPGTDTQYFGPGTRLTVL.

As regards this clone: One end of the junction is discordant with germline, which a read error may explain. The CDR3 bases that were read are TGTGCCACCAGTGCCCGACTAACCTACGAG. Its protein product is CATSARLTYE. The whole CDR3 reads CATSARLTYEQYF. The rearrangement links TRBV10-3 to TRBJ2-7, with D maybe TRBD2 (5 bases). Read sequence stops 3 residues before the CDR3 end, and the germline J gene provides the missing end. The CDR3 is 13 amino acids. The germline gives CDR1 ENHRY, CDR2 SYGVKD.

To note about this clone: Read sequence stops 3 residues before the CDR3 end, and the germline J gene provides the missing end. The chain couples TRBV6-1 to TRBJ2-5; possibly TRBD2 for D (6 bases). Trimming took 1 base from V and 4 from J, leaving 25 bases between them. This CDR3 region has 19 residues. Germline CDR1 is MNHNS and CDR2 is SASEGT. CDR3 DNA, as far as it was read: TGTGCCAGCAGTGAAGGAGGAGGGACTTTGATTTATTGGGGAGAGACC. Its protein is CASSEGGGTLIYWGET. The whole CDR3 sequence reads CASSEGGGTLIYWGETQYF.

On this clone itself: The CDR3 end falls 3 residues outside the read, so it is completed with the germline J gene. This chain links TRBV20-1 with TRBJ1-1, with 9 bases fitting TRBD1. This CDR3 region has 14 residues. Germline V gene sequence: CDR1 DFQATT, CDR2 SNEGSKA (reference sequence). The J segment lost 0 bases and the V segment lost 6 bases, leaving 5 bases of the junction unmatched. The sequenced CDR3 bases are TGCAGTGCCGAAGACAGGGGGATGAACACTGAA. It specifies CSAEDRGMNTE. The entire CDR3 sequence reads CSAEDRGMNTEAFF.

On this clone: The DNA ends 3 residues before the CDR3 does, and the rest of the CDR3 is filled in from the germline J gene. The chain carries TRBV19 and TRBJ1-1, with D tentatively TRBD1 (6 bases). Trimming stripped 7 bases from V and 6 bases from J, with 18 bases between. CDR3 length: 14 amino acids. Germline V lookup: CDR1 LNHDA, CDR2 SQIVND (reference sequence). The chain's CDR3 is CASIPVGALAEAFF. The sequenced CDR3 bases are TGTGCCAGTATCCCGGTGGGGGCTCTGGCTGAA. The full variable domain, completed using reference TRBV19 and TRBJ1-1, is DGGITQSPKYLFRKEGQNVTLSCEQNLNHDAMYWYRQDPGQGLRLIYYSQIVNDFQKGDIAEGYSVSREKKESFPLTVTSAQKNPTAFYLCASIPVGALAEAFFGQGTRLTVV.

Remarks on this clone: The CDR3 end falls 3 residues outside the read, so it is completed with the germline J gene. The chain joins TRBV9 to TRBJ2-5; maybe TRBD2 (6 bases). Germline-derived CDR1 and CDR2 are SGDLS and YYNGEE. The CDR3 covers 14 residues. V was shortened by 4 bases and J by 2 bases, with 12 bases between the two germline ends. The CDR3 bases that were read are TGTGCCAGCAGCCTTGGGACTGTTCAAGAGACC. Amino acids: CASSLGTVQET. The whole CDR3 region reads CASSLGTVQETQYF.

To note about this clone: The read comes to an end 3 residues before the CDR3 does, leaving the germline J gene to fill in the end. This chain connects TRBV19 to TRBJ1-2; a weak D match, TRBD1 (5 bases). The CDR3 contains 15 residues. CDR1 and CDR2 from the germline V gene are LNHDA and SQIVND (reference sequence). CDR3 region: CASSSLAGPYNDYTF. CDR3 DNA (partial): TGTGCCAGTAGTTCCCTAGCGGGACCCTACAATGAC.

Regarding this clone: From the germline J gene comes the end of the CDR3, since the read stops 3 residues before it. J is TRBJ2-2 and V is TRBV7-6; a possible D gene is TRBD2 (5 bases). The V end lost 1 base, the J end lost 1 base, and 10 bases lay between the germline ends. The CDR3 consists of 16 residues. Germline values: CDR1 SGHVS, CDR2 FNYEAQ. CDR3: CASSLDPGMNTGELFF. The sequenced part of the CDR3 DNA is TGTGCCAGCAGCTTAGATCCGGGGATGAACACCGGGGAG.